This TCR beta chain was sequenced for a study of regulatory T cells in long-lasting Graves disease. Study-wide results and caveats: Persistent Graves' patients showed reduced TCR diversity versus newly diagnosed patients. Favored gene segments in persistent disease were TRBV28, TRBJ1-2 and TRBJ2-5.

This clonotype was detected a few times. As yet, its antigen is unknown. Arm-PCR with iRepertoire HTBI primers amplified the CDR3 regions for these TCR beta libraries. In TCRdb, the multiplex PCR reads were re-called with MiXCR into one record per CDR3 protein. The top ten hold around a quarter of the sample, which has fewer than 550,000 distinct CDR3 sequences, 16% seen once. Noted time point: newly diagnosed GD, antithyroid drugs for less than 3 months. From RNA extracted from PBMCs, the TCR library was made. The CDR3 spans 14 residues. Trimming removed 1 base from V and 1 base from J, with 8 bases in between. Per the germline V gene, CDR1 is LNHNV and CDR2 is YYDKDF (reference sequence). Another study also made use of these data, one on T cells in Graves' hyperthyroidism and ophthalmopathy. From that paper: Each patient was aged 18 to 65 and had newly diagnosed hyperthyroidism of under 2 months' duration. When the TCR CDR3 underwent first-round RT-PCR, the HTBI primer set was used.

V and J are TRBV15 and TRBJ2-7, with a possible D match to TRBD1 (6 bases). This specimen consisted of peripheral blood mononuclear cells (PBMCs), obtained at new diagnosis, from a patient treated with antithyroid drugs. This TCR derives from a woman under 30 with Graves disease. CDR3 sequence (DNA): TGTGCCACCAGCAGAGGGGACATATCCTACGAGCAGTACTTC. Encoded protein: CATSRGDISYEQYF.